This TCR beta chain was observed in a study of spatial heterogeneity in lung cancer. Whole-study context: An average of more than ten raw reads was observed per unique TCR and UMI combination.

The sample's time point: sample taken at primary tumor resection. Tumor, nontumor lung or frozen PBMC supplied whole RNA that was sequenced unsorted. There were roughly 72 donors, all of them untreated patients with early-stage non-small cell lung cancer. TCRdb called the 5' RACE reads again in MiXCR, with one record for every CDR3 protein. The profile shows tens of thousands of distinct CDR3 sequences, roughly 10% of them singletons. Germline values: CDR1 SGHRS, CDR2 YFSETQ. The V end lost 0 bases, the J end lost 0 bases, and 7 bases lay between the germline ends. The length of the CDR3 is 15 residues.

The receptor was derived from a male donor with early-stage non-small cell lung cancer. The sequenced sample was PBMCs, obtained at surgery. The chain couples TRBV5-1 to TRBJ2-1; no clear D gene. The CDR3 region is CASSLGPGSYNEQFF. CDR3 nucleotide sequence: TGCGCCAGCAGCTTGGGACCGGGCTCCTACAATGAGCAGTTCTTC.